Below, 17 T cell receptor beta chains from the same sample are listed, as sequenced in a study of graft-versus-host responses after intestinal transplantation. Sequencing used immunoSEQ multiplex PCR; TCRdb keeps in-frame clones, though not all of them. The data show more than 85,000 clones, approximately 94% seen once. No cognate antigen is known for these TCRs. Source: unstimulated CD8+ T cells sorted from spleen or lymph node cells, taken before intestinal transplant. The source is a human donor who received an intestinal transplant.

V and J are TRBV12-5 and TRBJ2-7, with 7 bases that match TRBD1. This CDR3 has 13 residues. The trim removed 6 bases at V and 4 bases at J, leaving 6 bases unmatched. Germline CDR1 and CDR2: LGHNT and FRNRAP. CDR3 DNA: TGTGCTAGTGGGTCAACAGGGGAGTACGAGCAGTACTTC. Its translation is CASGSTGEYEQYF.

This clone was detected only once. This chain connects TRBV15 to TRBJ2-1; the match to TRBD2 covers 8 bases. CDR1 is LNHNV and CDR2 is YYDKDF in the germline V gene (reference sequence). Trimming took 0 bases from V and 6 from J; bases not matched to a gene: 4. There are 15 residues in the CDR3. CDR3 protein: CATSRDRSGGNEQFF. In DNA form, the CDR3 reads TGTGCCACCAGCAGAGATCGCAGCGGGGGCAATGAGCAGTTCTTC.

The chain couples TRBV11-2 to TRBJ1-2; D gene ambiguous. This CDR3 is built from 13 residues. The ends were cut back, 1 base at V and 2 bases at J, with 5 bases in the middle. Per the germline V gene, CDR1 is SGHAT and CDR2 is FQNNGV. CDR3 coding DNA: TGTGCCAGCAGCTTAGGGGCCAACTATGGCTACACCTTC. Protein product: CASSLGANYGYTF.

Comments on this clone: Other DNA sequences of this sample code for an identical CDR3. The chain carries TRBV7-9 and TRBJ2-7; 10 bases are shared with TRBD2. Germline CDR1 reads SEHNR; CDR2 reads FQNEAQ (reference sequence). V lost 5 bases to trimming and J lost 2 bases; unmatched junction nucleotides: 6. CDR3 length: 15 amino acids. The CDR3 here is CASSRLAGDTYEQYF. The CDR3 nucleotides are TGTGCCAGCAGCCGTCTAGCGGGGGATACCTACGAGCAGTACTTC.

The CDR3 DNA sequence: TGTGCCAGCAGTTACTCGACAGGGGCGACATCTTATGGCTACACCTTC. Translated: CASSYSTGATSYGYTF. This chain links TRBV6-5 with TRBJ1-2; TRBD1 aligns across 8 bases. Germline assignment: CDR1 MNHEY and CDR2 SVGAGI. CDR3 length equals 16 residues. J was trimmed by 5 bases and V by 0 bases; bases with no gene match: 8.

This clone appeared once. The rearrangement uses TRBV19 and TRBJ2-2; 9 nucleotides agree with TRBD1. There are 16 residues in the CDR3. Trimming took 5 bases from V and 6 from J; bases not matched to a gene: 10. Germline CDR1 reads LNHDA; CDR2 reads SQIVND (reference sequence). The CDR3 loop is CASSGWDREGAGELFF. The CDR3 nucleotides are TGTGCCAGTAGTGGCTGGGACAGGGAAGGGGCCGGGGAGCTGTTTTTT.

The chain joins TRBV7-9 to TRBJ2-7; TRBD1 agrees at 7 bases. Germline V lookup: CDR1 SEHNR, CDR2 FQNEAQ (reference sequence). The CDR3 runs 16 residues. V lost 5 bases, J lost 5 bases, and 15 bases stayed unmatched. The CDR3 DNA reads TGTGCCAGCAGCAAATACGACAGGGAAATAGGCCACGAGCAGTACTTC. It codes for CASSKYDREIGHEQYF.

This rearrangement joins TRBV5-5 to TRBJ1-5; 8 nucleotides line up with TRBD1. The CDR3 loop spans 17 amino acids. CDR1 and CDR2 (germline): SGHKS, YYEKEE (reference sequence). Germline trimming cut 4 bases from V and 3 bases from J; bases unmatched to any gene: 12. CDR3: CASSPSTGATFNQPQHF. CDR3 coding DNA: TGTGCCAGCAGCCCATCGACAGGGGCGACATTCAATCAGCCCCAGCATTTT. Filled out from reference TRBV5-5 and TRBJ1-5, the complete variable domain reads DAGVTQSPTHLIKTRGQQVTLRCSPISGHKSVSWYQQVLGQGPQFIFQYYEKEERGRGNFPDRFSARQFPNYSSELNVNALLLGDSALYLCASSPSTGATFNQPQHFGDGTRLSIL.

This clone was detected once. The rearrangement uses TRBV27 and TRBJ2-3; D not resolved. Germline lookup yields CDR1 MNHEY and CDR2 SMNVEV (reference sequence). Trimming left V 0 bases short and J 2 bases short, with 12 bases between. The CDR3 runs 16 residues. This CDR3 reads CASSLSVAFITDTQYF. In DNA, the CDR3 is TGTGCCAGCAGTTTATCGGTGGCTTTTATCACAGATACGCAGTATTTT.

This chain joins TRBV5-1 and TRBJ1-1, with D tentatively TRBD1 (6 bases). There are 14 residues in the CDR3. CDR1 is SGHRS, CDR2 YFSETQ, per germline. With 1 base removed from V and 1 base from J, the gap between germline ends came to 8 bases. CDR3 residues: CASSLRGGNTEAFF. DNA for the CDR3: TGCGCCAGCAGCTTGAGGGGGGGGAACACTGAAGCTTTCTTT.

The chain carries TRBV6-4 and TRBJ2-3; TRBD2 agrees at 7 bases. CDR1 is MRHNA, CDR2 SNTAGT, per germline. V shed 6 bases and J 2 bases; nucleotides not matched to a gene: 5. The CDR3 is made up of 14 amino acids. The CDR3: CASSARGVTDTQYF. CDR3 DNA: TGTGCCAGCAGCGCACGGGGGGTCACAGATACGCAGTATTTT.

The chain carries TRBV27 and TRBJ2-2, with TRBD2 matching over 7 bases. Trimming took 8 bases from V and 0 from J; bases not matched to a gene: 9. This CDR3 has 16 amino acids. The V gene's germline CDR1 is MNHEY and CDR2 SMNVEV (reference sequence). The CDR3 protein is CASGLSGGANTGELFF. The DNA for the CDR3 is TGTGCCAGCGGCCTGTCGGGGGGAGCGAACACCGGGGAGCTGTTTTTT.

Notes on this clone: The germline gene is not matched at one end of the junction; a read error may be the cause. This chain uses TRBV11-2 with TRBJ1-1, with D perhaps matching TRBD1 (5 bases). Germline V gene lookup returns CDR1 SGHAT and CDR2 FQNNGV. This CDR3 spans 13 amino acids. The CDR3 region is CASSLGADSEAFF. The CDR3 nucleotides are TGTGCCAGCAGTTTAGGGGCCGACAGCGAAGCTTTCTTT.

This chain connects TRBV4-1 to TRBJ2-7, with unresolved D. Per the germline V gene, CDR1 is MGHRA and CDR2 is YSYEKL. The CDR3 extends over 14 amino acids. Trimming pared 3 bases from V and 5 bases from J, leaving 14 bases between. CDR3 DNA: TGCGCCAGCAGCCACGCCCGAGAGAAGAACGAGCAGTACTTC. Its protein is CASSHAREKNEQYF.

The chain links TRBV7-2 to TRBJ2-3; tentatively, D is TRBD2 (7 bases). The CDR3 extends over 18 amino acids. The germline V gene encodes CDR1 SGHTA and CDR2 FQGNSA. Trimming removed 0 bases at V and 1 base at J, with 17 bases between. The CDR3 DNA reads as TGTGCCAGCAGCTTAGCGCCTTGGGGGGGGGCAGGCACAGATACGCAGTATTTT. The encoded protein is CASSLAPWGGAGTDTQYF. Using reference TRBV7-2 and TRBJ2-3 for the parts outside the CDR3, the full variable domain is GAGVSQSPSNKVTEKGKDVELRCDPISGHTALYWYRQSLGQGLEFLIYFQGNSAPDKSGLPSDRFSAERTGGSVSTLTIQRTQQEDSAVYLCASSLAPWGGAGTDTQYFGPGTRLTVL.

J is TRBJ1-3 and V is TRBV6-1, with TRBD1 matching 9 bases. From germline, CDR1 is MNHNS and CDR2 SASEGT. The CDR3 has 13 residues. The V and J ends lost 6 bases and 7 bases, in that order; junction bases with no gene match: 4. CDR3 DNA: TGTGCCAGCAGGACGACAGGGGGGAACACCATATATTTT. It encodes CASRTTGGNTIYF.

The chain carries TRBV6-6 and TRBJ2-7; the D gene is possibly TRBD2 (6 bases). The CDR3 sequence is 14 residues long. The V end lost 0 bases, the J end lost 2 bases, and 8 bases lay between the germline ends. The germline CDR1 and CDR2 sequences are MNHNY and SVGAGI (reference sequence). In DNA, the CDR3 is TGTGCCAGCAGTTACTCGACGGGGGCCTACGAGCAGTACTTC. This sequence encodes CASSYSTGAYEQYF.